This TCR beta chain was profiled in a study of T cells in Graves' hyperthyroidism and ophthalmopathy (dated by TCRdb to the late 2010s). Background for the entire study: Peripheral blood was collected at initial diagnosis, before any treatment. The 100 or so discovery patients were randomly divided into training and test sets at a 7:3 ratio. Prospective prediction of ophthalmopathy was tested in an independent validation cohort of some 19 hyperthyroidism patients and around 16 patients who later progressed to ophthalmopathy. Following sampling, methimazole starting at 30 mg daily was given to hyperthyroidism patients, and high-dose intravenous methylprednisolone was given to ophthalmopathy patients. TCR V-J signatures able to tell the groups apart were searched for in a discovery cohort of approximately 95 patients, of whom 43 had Graves' ophthalmopathy and around 57 had stable Graves' hyperthyroidism. In six Graves' hyperthyroidism patients, the study also compared T-cell repertoires from thyroid tissue with T-cell repertoires from blood. The paper describes TCR Vbeta CDR3 sequencing of about 140 peripheral blood samples, made up of roughly 45 ophthalmopathy patients, 70 to 80 hyperthyroidism patients and some 17 progressor patients.

In regard to this clonotype: Its antigen is not yet known. No clone much larger than this one lies a single base away; base qualities are absent.

From the germline V gene (reference sequence), CDR1 is LNHDA and CDR2 is SQIVND. The V and J ends are trimmed by 5 bases and 3 bases, leaving 1 base between them. The CDR3 measures 10 amino acids from cysteine to phenylalanine. The retained sequence is limited to the CDR3, 30 bases, with the frame set at the first base. What the study reported, not specific to this receptor: A model built on a 13 V-J signature distinguished ophthalmopathy from stable hyperthyroidism, reaching roughly 88% sensitivity and approximately 83% specificity in cross-validation and 80%/75% in testing. Blood samples also contained most of the expanded thyroid clonotypes (frequency above 0.001), which suggests that blood repertoires may reflect thyroid immune responses. In validation, the model predicted progression to ophthalmopathy a median of 6.5 months before onset, with about 70% sensitivity and about 72% specificity. Sample size was not statistically predetermined, and investigators were not blinded to group allocation.

The TCR beta CDR3 regions were amplified from the RNA transcripts. A first-round RT-PCR of the TCR CDR3 used the HTBI primer set with the Qiagen OneStep RT-PCR kit. A second multiplex PCR round built the libraries, followed by size selection and purification. Libraries were sequenced paired-end with 100 bp reads on an Illumina HiSeq2000. In the paper's pipeline: SOAPnuke was used to process the raw data, removing reads that contained adapters or uncalled bases, had a mean Phred below 15, or lacked an exact match to the constant primer or identifier. COPE v1.2.5 was used to merge high-quality paired reads, and clonotypes were defined as unique nucleotide sequences. Clonotypes were aligned to IMGT TRBV, TRBD and TRBJ reference segments using MiTCR v1.1. The analysis was restricted to V-J combinations with a frequency above 0.0001, which together covered 99.2% of the repertoires. The TCS score was defined as the ratio of F50 (clonal expansion) to E x V (chaos), calculated using BLOSUM62-based TCRdist between CDR3 peptides within each V-J. Welch's t-statistics and random forest reduced 450 to 600 V-J features to fewer than 15, which were used in a naive Bayes classifier (R e1071). TCRdb trimmed public reads at Q25 via fastp, called clones via MiXCR and kept in-frame beta chains. Merged by CDR3 protein, the rows form single entries marked with the most common genes and DNA. V and J calls and clone size were set by TCRdb, not the authors. The sample yields fewer than 750,000 distinct CDR3 sequences; about 14% were counted once. Of the sample, around an eighth is held by the ten largest clones.

Moderately to severely active disease, a Clinical Activity Score of at least 3, a NOSPECS grade of at least 4, and a duration under 3 months were present in ophthalmopathy patients. Any patient with an uncontrolled infection, another autoimmune disease, pregnancy or lactation was excluded. Diagnoses were based on clinical symptoms, serum thyroxine and TRAb, thyroid ultrasound and orbital computed tomography. PBMCs were separated from about 10 ml of fresh peripheral blood using Ficoll-Paque density gradient centrifugation. Total RNA was extracted using Trizol reagent, and RNA quality was assessed on an Agilent 2100 Bioanalyzer.

The receptor chain draws on TRBV19 and TRBJ1-2; the D gene remains uncertain. This receptor was identified in a woman aged 45-65 years with Graves' ophthalmopathy. The specimen was blood. For the CDR3, the sequence is CASSYYGYTF. The nucleotide sequence reads TGTGCCAGTAGTTACTATGGCTACACCTTC.